The present T cell receptor beta chain was sequenced within a study of blood T cells in healthy people across ages. Study findings and constraints: Observed TCR beta diversity showed a strong correlation with the percentage of naive T cells as measured by flow cytometry. More naive CD4+ cells and higher diversity were found in long-lived than in aged donors.

The second PCR ran about 6 to 12 cycles with a sample-barcoded 5' primer and J-beta primers. Template switching added a 12-random-nucleotide identifier to every cDNA molecule. TCRdb reanalysed the 5' RACE reads using MiXCR and keeps one entry per CDR3 protein. Of around 750,000 distinct CDR3 sequences listed, roughly 50% are singletons. The CDR3 covers 15 residues. V dropped 6 bases and J dropped 1; count of bases not matched to a gene: 8. The germline gives CDR1 SGHTA, CDR2 FQGNSA. For this clonotype: Its antigen is undetermined.

The sequence was obtained from an elderly man in good health. The material sequenced was blood. This sequence joins TRBV7-2 and TRBJ2-5; 7 bases line up with TRBD1. The CDR3 region has the DNA TGTGCCAGCAGTTTGACAGGGAACCCCCAAGAGACCCAGTACTTC. It is translated as CASSLTGNPQETQYF. The full variable domain, with the rest looked up from reference TRBV7-2 and TRBJ2-5, is GAGVSQSPSNKVTEKGKDVELRCDPISGHTALYWYRQSLGQGLEFLIYFQGNSAPDKSGLPSDRFSAERTGGSVSTLTIQRTQQEDSAVYLCASSLTGNPQETQYFGPGTRLLVL.